This T cell receptor beta chain was recovered during a study of cytomegalovirus exposure and HLA in healthy donors. General study points: Reportedly, a later analysis found an Asian-associated ancestry cluster had fewer N-insertions than the approximately 640-donor mean. Most CMV-associated TCR beta chains appeared HLA-restricted in a later analysis. The authors excluded some V segments, including TRBV6-2 and TRBV6-3, as indistinguishable. Cytomegalovirus association was assigned to under 200 TCR beta chains.

Trimming pared 2 bases from V and 2 bases from J, leaving 9 bases between. The CDR3 contains 14 residues. Germline assignment: CDR1 SGHRS and CDR2 YFSETQ. A multiplex PCR was run with 60 Vbeta primers and 13 Jbeta primers. Libraries were prepared by immunoSEQ multiplex PCR; TCRdb keeps only in-frame clonotypes and omits some of them. This table holds 150,000 to 180,000 clones, around 81% found once. A remark on this clone: Its target is unknown.

The specimen was PBMCs. The chain combines TRBV5-1 with TRBJ2-3; D gene unclear. The sequence came from a woman between 35 and 50 years old in good health and CMV-seropositive. CDR3 bases: TGCGCCAGCAGCTTAGACTCTCTCACAGATACGCAGTATTTT. Its protein product is CASSLDSLTDTQYF.